What follows are 30 T cell receptor beta chains derived from one specimen sequenced in a study of long-term antiretroviral therapy in people with HIV. The assay, immunoSEQ v3.0, was run at survey level. Clones were read by immunoSEQ multiplex PCR, and TCRdb kept only the in-frame ones, dropping some. The sample shows fewer than 8,000 clones, approximately 76% of them seen only once. This sample comprised unsorted PBMCs, obtained 0.2 years after starting antiretroviral therapy. These receptors came from a middle-aged man with HIV.

This rearrangement joins TRBV18 to TRBJ2-2; 11 positions agree with TRBD2. Germline V gene lookup returns CDR1 KGHSH and CDR2 LQKENI. V was pared by 2 bases and J by 2 bases, with 1 base of the junction left unmatched. The CDR3 spans 16 residues. CDR3 DNA sequence: TGTGCCAGCTCACCAGGGACTAGCGGAAACACCGGGGAGCTGTTTTTT. This encodes CASSPGTSGNTGELFF.

The rearrangement links TRBV7-8 to TRBJ1-5; maybe TRBD1 (5 bases). The CDR3 spans 17 residues. Trimming took off 6 bases at V and 5 bases at J, with 23 bases between the two ends. CDR1 is SGHVS, CDR2 FQNEAQ, per germline. The CDR3 is CASRYRVSGSVDQPQHF. The CDR3 DNA reads as TGTGCCAGCAGGTATAGGGTATCAGGGTCCGTTGATCAGCCCCAGCATTTT.

This clone was detected a few times. This chain links TRBV2 with TRBJ2-7; no clear D. The CDR3 has 14 residues. Germline lookup yields CDR1 SNHLY and CDR2 FYNNEI. Trimming took off 0 bases at V and 2 bases at J, with 8 bases between the two ends. CDR3 in DNA: TGTGCCAGCAGTGAAGCGTACACAGCCTACGAGCAGTACTTC. This codes for CASSEAYTAYEQYF.

The J gene is TRBJ2-3, the V gene TRBV7-9; D perhaps matches TRBD2 (6 bases). This CDR3 has 14 amino acids. The germline V and J ends were trimmed by 3 bases and 2 bases, with 9 bases remaining between them. Germline V lookup: CDR1 SEHNR, CDR2 FQNEAQ (reference sequence). CDR3 nucleotides: TGTGCCAGCAGCTTTGGGACTGACACAGATACGCAGTATTTT. Protein sequence: CASSFGTDTDTQYF.

This chain joins TRBV27 and TRBJ2-1, with D perhaps matching TRBD1 (6 bases). V was shortened by 3 bases and J by 2 bases, with 14 bases between the two germline ends. The V gene's germline CDR1 is MNHEY and CDR2 SMNVEV (reference sequence). This CDR3 region has 16 residues. The CDR3 protein is CASSLVTGGTYNEQFF. The CDR3 coding sequence is TGTGCCAGCAGTTTGGTGACAGGCGGAACCTACAATGAGCAGTTCTTC.

This clone was observed a few times. V and J are TRBV11-2 and TRBJ2-3; 8 positions agree with TRBD1. Germline CDR1 is SGHAT and CDR2 is FQNNGV. The CDR3 contains 15 residues. The V segment lost 4 bases and the J segment 6 bases; nucleotides outside the gene matches: 9. CDR3 bases: TGTGCCAGCAGCTCCCCAGGGGGCGTAGCGGATACGCAGTATTTT. It specifies CASSSPGGVADTQYF. Using reference TRBV11-2 and TRBJ2-3 for the parts outside the CDR3, the full variable domain is EAGVAQSPRYKIIEKRQSVAFWCNPISGHATLYWYQQILGQGPKLLIQFQNNGVVDDSQLPKDRFSAERLKGVDSTLKIQPAKLEDSAVYLCASSSPGGVADTQYFGPGTRLTVL.

On this clone: An end of the junction does not agree with germline; a read error may underlie this. This chain uses TRBV6-1 with TRBJ2-7; tentatively, D is TRBD2 (5 bases). This CDR3 contains 15 residues. Germline V gene lookup returns CDR1 MNHNS and CDR2 SASEGT. CDR3 sequence (DNA): TGTGCCGGCAGTGAAGCCGGACTGGGGACCTACGAGCAGTACTTC. This gives the protein CAGSEAGLGTYEQYF.

The chain combines TRBV10-1 with TRBJ1-1, with D possibly TRBD1 on 5 matching bases. CDR1 and CDR2 from the germline V gene are WNHNN and SYGVQD (reference sequence). The V end was cut by 3 bases, the J end by 10 bases, with 12 bases between. The CDR3 consists of 12 residues. The CDR3 reads CASSDPGQAAFF. The CDR3 coding sequence is TGCGCCAGCAGTGATCCAGGGCAGGCAGCTTTCTTT.

V and J are TRBV6-1 and TRBJ1-2, with 9 bases matching TRBD1. This CDR3 contains 14 residues. The junction had 9 bases not matched to a gene; V was cut back by 5 bases and J by 8 bases. In germline, CDR1 is MNHNS, CDR2 SASEGT. For the CDR3, the DNA is TGTGCCAGCAGTTTCACCGATGGGACAGGGGGCTACACCTTC. As protein: CASSFTDGTGGYTF.

This clone was observed a handful of times. V and J are TRBV4-1 and TRBJ1-2; D is perhaps TRBD1 (6 bases). CDR1 and CDR2 (germline): MGHRA, YSYEKL. The CDR3 has 14 residues. V gave up 0 bases and J gave up 8 bases, with 13 bases separating them. CDR3 residues: CASSQETGVLGYTF. The CDR3 coding sequence is TGCGCCAGCAGCCAAGAGACAGGAGTTTTGGGCTACACCTTC.

The chain recombines TRBV2 with TRBJ2-5; 8 bases align to TRBD2. J gave up 2 bases and V 3 bases, and 5 bases lay outside the gene matches. Germline assignment: CDR1 SNHLY and CDR2 FYNNEI. The CDR3 is 15 amino acids. The CDR3 DNA sequence: TGTGCCAGCAGTGATGGCGGGGGGACTCAAGAGACCCAGTACTTC. Residues: CASSDGGGTQETQYF. Full variable domain (outside the CDR3, taken from reference TRBV2 and TRBJ2-5): EPEVTQTPSHQVTQMGQEVILRCVPISNHLYFYWYRQILGQKVEFLVSFYNNEISEKSEIFDDQFSVERPDGSNFTLKIRSTKLEDSAMYFCASSDGGGTQETQYFGPGTRLLVL.

The rearrangement joins TRBV7-9 to TRBJ1-4; D might be TRBD1 (5 bases). CDR1 is SEHNR, CDR2 FQNEAQ, per germline (reference sequence). V was pared by 1 base and J by 4 bases, with 7 bases between. The CDR3 consists of 14 residues. DNA of the CDR3: TGTGCCAGCAGCTTAGTACAGGTTAATGAAAAACTGTTTTTT. This codes for CASSLVQVNEKLFF.

The V and J genes are TRBV19 and TRBJ1-1, with 8 bases fitting TRBD1. CDR1 is LNHDA and CDR2 is SQIVND in the germline V gene (reference sequence). The CDR3 spans 14 residues. The V gene end was trimmed by 4 bases and the J gene end by 7 bases; junction bases not matched to a gene: 8. As DNA, the CDR3 is TGTGCCAGTAGTACCCCAGGGGGCGGACTTGAAGCTTTCTTT. It is translated as CASSTPGGGLEAFF.

The gene calls are TRBV6-5 and TRBJ2-2; 7 bases match TRBD1. V was pared by 10 bases and J by 7 bases, with 15 bases of the junction left unmatched. Germline V gene lookup returns CDR1 MNHEY and CDR2 SVGAGI. This CDR3 has 15 residues. CDR3 nucleotide sequence: TGTGCCACCAAGGTCGGGGCAGGGGGAATCGGGGAGCTGTTTTTT. As protein: CATKVGAGGIGELFF.

This clone was detected a few times. The chain uses TRBV28 and TRBJ1-2; D might be TRBD1 (6 bases). Trimming took off 6 bases at V and 4 bases at J, with 18 bases between the two ends. The CDR3 consists of 15 residues. CDR1 and CDR2 (germline): MDHEN, SYDVKM. The CDR3 DNA reads TGTGCCAGCAGCCCTAATCACGGGGGCGCCTATGGCTACACCTTC. Its protein product is CASSPNHGGAYGYTF.

The gene calls are TRBV6-5 and TRBJ1-1; D is unresolved. This CDR3 spans 14 amino acids. V lost 3 bases and J lost 7, with 15 bases in between. Germline V gives CDR1 MNHEY, CDR2 SVGAGI. CDR3 bases: TGTGCCAGCAGTTATCGGGCCACTACAAATGAAGCTTTCTTT. Amino acid sequence: CASSYRATTNEAFF.

The chain joins TRBV11-2 to TRBJ2-7; tentatively, D is TRBD1 (6 bases). V dropped 2 bases and J dropped 6 bases, with 17 bases sitting between them. The CDR3 contains 15 residues. In germline, CDR1 is SGHAT, CDR2 FQNNGV. The CDR3 nucleotides read TGTGCCAGCAGCTTAAATCCTCAGGGGATGGGCGAGCAGTACTTC. It is translated as CASSLNPQGMGEQYF.

This clone was seen only once. This rearrangement joins TRBV5-4 to TRBJ2-1, with unresolved D. Trimming pared 0 bases from V and 8 bases from J, leaving 3 bases between. From germline, CDR1 is SGHNT and CDR2 YYREEE (reference sequence). The CDR3 spans 11 residues. The CDR3 region is CASSLEDEQFF. The CDR3 DNA reads TGTGCCAGCAGCTTGGAGGATGAGCAGTTCTTC.

The chain recombines TRBV27 with TRBJ2-1; TRBD1 might be the D (6 bases). This CDR3 contains 17 residues. The V end was cut by 3 bases, the J end by 8 bases, with 23 bases between. Germline CDR1 and CDR2: MNHEY and SMNVEV (reference sequence). Written as DNA, the CDR3 is TGTGCCAGCAGTTTCCGGGCCGAGCAGGGGATGGGGGATGAGCAGTTCTTC. This sequence encodes CASSFRAEQGMGDEQFF.

V usage is TRBV9 and J usage is TRBJ2-7; D is possibly TRBD1 or TRBD2 (6 bases each). V was shortened by 6 bases and J by 0 bases, with 13 bases between the two germline ends. Germline loops: CDR1 SGDLS, CDR2 YYNGEE. The CDR3 sequence is 14 residues long. As DNA, the CDR3 is TGTGCCAGCAATAGGGGGGCGGGCTCCTACGAGCAGTACTTC. Protein sequence: CASNRGAGSYEQYF.

The genes are TRBV27 and TRBJ2-4, with a tentative D call TRBD2 (5 bases). CDR3 length: 16 residues. Per the germline V gene, CDR1 is MNHEY and CDR2 is SMNVEV (reference sequence). V gave up 2 bases and J gave up 3 bases, with 14 bases separating them. This CDR3 reads CASSLGSPGSKNIQYF. CDR3 DNA sequence: TGTGCCAGCAGTTTAGGGTCCCCTGGGAGCAAAAACATTCAGTACTTC.

This clone showed up just a few times. V usage is TRBV2 and J usage is TRBJ2-7; D possibly corresponds to TRBD1 (6 bases). Between the trimmed V and J ends, which lost 5 bases and 0 bases, there was a span of 17 bases. The CDR3 totals 16 residues. Germline V gene lookup returns CDR1 SNHLY and CDR2 FYNNEI. The CDR3 is CASSLTSDSLSYEQYF. As DNA, the CDR3 is TGTGCCAGCAGTCTCACATCGGACAGCCTCTCCTACGAGCAGTACTTC.

The genes are TRBV10-2 and TRBJ1-1; D remains ambiguous. The ends were cut back, 2 bases at V and 3 bases at J, with 13 bases in the middle. CDR3 length: 15 amino acids. Germline CDR1 WSHSY, CDR2 SAAADI. The CDR3 region is CASSEIGLFHTEAFF. CDR3 DNA sequence: TGCGCCAGCAGTGAGATAGGACTTTTCCACACTGAAGCTTTCTTT.

The chain joins TRBV7-2 to TRBJ1-1; D gene unclear. Trimming removed 1 base from V and 7 bases from J, with 10 bases in between. CDR3 length: 13 residues. CDR1 is SGHTA, CDR2 FQGNSA, per germline. The CDR3 region has the DNA TGTGCCAGCAGCTTAGTGGGCCGGGGTGAAGCTTTCTTT. It codes for CASSLVGRGEAFF.

This clone appeared once. The chain has TRBV5-6 and TRBJ1-2; tentative D call: TRBD1 (5 bases). Germline CDR1 and CDR2: SGHDT and YYEEEE. V was trimmed by 1 base and J by 7 bases, leaving 17 bases between them. The CDR3 contains 15 residues. DNA for the CDR3: TGTGCCAGCAGCTTGATACTAGGGGATCAAGGTGGCTACACCTTC. This sequence encodes CASSLILGDQGGYTF.

V usage is TRBV7-9 and J usage is TRBJ1-2; D not certain. Trimming took 2 bases from V and 2 from J, leaving 12 bases between them. Germline values: CDR1 SEHNR, CDR2 FQNEAQ (reference sequence). CDR3 length equals 15 residues. In nucleotides, the CDR3 is TGTGCCAGCAGCTTATTCGAGGGAGGAAACTATGGCTACACCTTC. As protein: CASSLFEGGNYGYTF.

V gene TRBV10-3 combines with J gene TRBJ2-1; 11 nucleotides match TRBD2. V shed 2 bases, J shed 6 bases, and the junction held 6 bases outside the gene matches. The CDR3 totals 16 residues. CDR1 and CDR2 from the germline V gene are ENHRY and SYGVKD. The CDR3, as DNA: TGTGCCATCAGTGAGACAGTAGCGGGGGGGCTCAATGAGCAGTTCTTC. Its translation: CAISETVAGGLNEQFF.

This clone was observed once. V and J are TRBV10-3 and TRBJ1-1, with D possibly being TRBD1 (6 bases). Germline loops: CDR1 ENHRY, CDR2 SYGVKD. The CDR3 is 14 amino acids. V was cut by 5 bases and J by 3 bases, with 13 bases left in between. CDR3 nucleotide sequence: TGTGCCATCAGTCGGACAGATAAGCACACTGAAGCTTTCTTT. Protein sequence: CAISRTDKHTEAFF.

The chain recombines TRBV5-1 with TRBJ1-2, with D uncertain. Germline CDR1 is SGHRS and CDR2 is YFSETQ. This CDR3 spans 14 amino acids. The V and J ends lost 2 bases and 7 bases respectively, with 15 bases between them. The CDR3 sequence: CASSFKPGESGYTF. CDR3 sequence (DNA): TGCGCCAGCAGCTTTAAGCCTGGCGAATCTGGCTACACCTTC.

The gene calls are TRBV18 and TRBJ1-4, with TRBD1 as a possible D gene (5 bases). The CDR3 has 17 amino acids. Germline V gives CDR1 KGHSH, CDR2 LQKENI. The ends were cut back, 1 base at V and 8 bases at J, with 20 bases in the middle. The CDR3 region is CASSPLQGAGLQEKLFF. The CDR3 region has the DNA TGTGCCAGCTCACCACTACAAGGGGCCGGTCTTCAAGAAAAACTGTTTTTT.